What follows describes a single T cell receptor (beta chain). This clonotype has just a few counts. Its antigen is currently not known. Base qualities are missing; no much larger clone stands one base away. The sample belongs to a study of T cells after yellow fever vaccination (dated by TCRdb to the late 2010s). Background for the entire study: Libraries from fractions with low cell numbers were prepared with the SMART-Seq v4 Ultra Low Input RNA kit. To follow T-cell clones before and after both primary and booster YFV17D yellow fever vaccination, bulk TCR alpha and beta repertoires underwent longitudinal sequencing. Two healthy male donors, one aged 18 to 29 and one aged 30 to 39 years, were included in the cohort. Blood was collected at multiple timepoints before and after primary and secondary immunization, and bulk PBMC replicates and cell subsets were isolated. The study at large found these results: Compared with the primary T-cell response, the secondary T-cell response was faster but weaker, reaching its peak on day 5 rather than on day 15. Because the study included only a couple of donors, the extent to which the findings can be generalized is limited. Most clones expanded after primary vaccination (roughly 96% of CD4 and over 80% of CD8) were re-detected after the booster, suggesting that broad memory maintenance occurred. A small fraction of clonotypes showed up in both the CD4 and CD8 compartments, probably as a result of convergent recombination. Computational filtering was needed because FACS-sorted repertoires could contain abundant contaminating clonotypes from the bulk population.

The treatment or condition label corresponds to: live attenuated yellow fever vaccine strain. At each blood-draw timepoint, two biological replicates of bulk PBMCs were collected. PBMCs were isolated from peripheral blood using a standard Ficoll-Paque protocol. RNA was extracted with TriZol from bulk PBMCs, CD4 and CD8 fractions, and dextramer-positive and dextramer-negative fractions. Instrument used: Illumina NovaSeq 6000. TCR cDNA was made using 5'RACE template switching, a step that added a universal primer site and unique molecular identifiers. Priming for cDNA synthesis came from both the TCR alpha and TCR beta constant segments. Library amplification involved two PCR steps, and the second step added sample barcodes and sequencing adapters. Libraries were sequenced on Illumina HiSeq 2500 (2x100 bp) or NovaSeq (2x150 bp). Per the authors' processing: MIGEC was used to demultiplex reads and collapse the reads into UMI consensus sequences, and MiXCR was used for V(D)J alignment. Vaccine-responding clonotypes were defined with edgeR using replicate PBMC samples, requiring FDR below 0.01 and a log2 fold change above 5 up to day 15. Each bulk clonotype received a CD4 or CD8 identity based on whether the sequenced CD4 or CD8 repertoire contained that clonotype at higher abundance. TCRdb took the public reads, trimmed them with fastp at Q25, ran MiXCR for clone calling and kept in-frame beta chains. One record per CDR3 amino acid sequence lists the most common genes and DNA. The V and J calls follow TCRdb's processing rather than the paper's. This sample holds over 250,000 distinct CDR3 sequences; roughly 3.9% were observed only once. The ten largest clonotypes hold around 25% of the sample.

Inclusive of the bounding cysteine and phenylalanine, the CDR3 is 17 residues long. The kept DNA is CDR3 alone, 51 bases in frame from the first base. Germline trimming: 5 bases from V, 2 bases from J; junction bases outside gene matches: 12. Looking up the germline V gene (reference sequence) yields CDR1 MNHEY and CDR2 SMNVEV. Recombination linked TRBV27 to TRBJ2-5, with 9 junctional bases fitting TRBD2. The specimen was PBMCs, collected 5 days after the yellow fever booster vaccination. The source is a man aged 18 to 30 who received the YFV17D yellow fever vaccine. CDR3 protein: CASSPPRGLAVQETQYF. The base sequence is TGTGCCAGCAGTCCACCCCGGGGACTAGCTGTACAAGAGACCCAGTACTTC.